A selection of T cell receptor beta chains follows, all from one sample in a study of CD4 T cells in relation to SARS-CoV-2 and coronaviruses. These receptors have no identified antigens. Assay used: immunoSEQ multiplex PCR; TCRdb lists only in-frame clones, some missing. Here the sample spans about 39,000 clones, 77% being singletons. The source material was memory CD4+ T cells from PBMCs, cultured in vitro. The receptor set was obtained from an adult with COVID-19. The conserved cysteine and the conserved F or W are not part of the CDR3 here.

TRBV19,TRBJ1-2,ASSVTGTGSSSGYT
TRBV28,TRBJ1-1,ASSLRWRNTEAF
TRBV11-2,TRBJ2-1,ASSLLQGYNEQF
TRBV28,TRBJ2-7,ASRGTVGYEQY
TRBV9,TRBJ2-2,ASSVQDLNTGELF
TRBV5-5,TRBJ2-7,ASSRKTGVAYEQY
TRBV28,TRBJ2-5,ASRSRQGARETQY
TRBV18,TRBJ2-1,ASSPGVAENEQF
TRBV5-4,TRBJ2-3,ASSVSSSTDTQY
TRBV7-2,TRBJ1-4,ASSLNSPPFEKLF